Given below is one TCR beta chain in context. Its antigen is unidentified. The data were obtained in a study of T cell responses to AZD1222 COVID-19 vaccine. Overall study: Timing groups of about 4 and about 12 weeks for second doses were pooled.

Points from the study as a whole: Close to half of spike-specific TCRs reportedly recognize unmutated variant regions. White British donors predominated, females outnumbered males, and clonal diversity was possibly underestimated.

Only in-frame clones appear in the TCRdb table, and some are missing; sequencing was by immunoSEQ multiplex PCR. Of 150,000 or so clones listed, around 93% are singletons. The CDR3 contains 14 residues. Per germline, CDR1 LNHDA and CDR2 SQIVND (reference sequence). V lost 3 bases, J lost 5 bases, and 4 bases stayed unmatched. The J gene is TRBJ1-2, the V gene TRBV19; 9 bases fit TRBD1. The receptor's source is an adult in good health. This material consisted of peripheral blood, taken on day 0 of AZD1222 vaccination. CDR3 sequence (DNA): TGTGCCAGTAGTATGGTCGGACAGGGGTATGGCTACACCTTC. This gives the protein CASSMVGQGYGYTF.